Listed below are T cell receptor beta chains from one sample, sequenced in a study of Ad26.COV2.S vaccination and SARS-CoV-2 variants. TCRdb's table, derived via immunoSEQ multiplex PCR, lists solely in-frame clones and lacks some. Of roughly 180,000 clones in the sample, about 83% were seen once. This specimen was peripheral blood, taken after recovery from COVID-19. Every receptor here comes from a human donor who had recovered from COVID-19. Both conserved end residues are part of each CDR3. A D gene is named only where the DNA matches it firmly. Size values are once, few and many counts, or a class for expanded clones, and some rows have none.

>TRBJ2-1|TRBD1|-|TRBV7-9
TGTGCCAGCAGCTTAAATGAGGGGGCTAGGAACAATGAGCAGTTCTTC
CASSLNEGARNNEQFF
>TRBJ2-7|TRBD2|-|TRBV10-3
TGTGCCACCACTAGCGGGAGGGCCTCTAACGAGCAGTACTTC
CATTSGRASNEQYF
>TRBJ2-3|TRBD2|-|TRBV5-4
TGTGCCAGCAAACACTGGGCGACTAGCGGGGGGGCGGCAGATACGCAGTATTTT
CASKHWATSGGAADTQYF
>TRBJ2-7|-|few|TRBV19
TGTGCCAGTAGTATAGGGGCGGGAAGTCCCTACGAGCAGTACTTC
CASSIGAGSPYEQYF
>TRBJ1-2|TRBD1|-|TRBV27
TGTGCCAGCAGTTTATCGGCAGGGGGCGGTAGGTATGGCTACACCTTC
CASSLSAGGGRYGYTF
>TRBJ1-5|TRBD1|-|TRBV7-9
TGTGCCAGCAGCTTGGAGGGGGCTCAGCCCCAGCATTTT
CASSLEGAQPQHF
>TRBJ2-4|-|once|TRBV28
TGTGCCAGCAGTTCCGGGGGCGGTTATACAACCAAAAACATTCAGTACTTC
CASSSGGGYTTKNIQYF
>TRBJ2-5|TRBD2|-|TRBV6-5
TGTGCCAGCAGTTACTCGGGGGGGGTTCAAAAGACCCAGTACTTC
CASSYSGGVQKTQYF
>TRBJ2-3|-|-|TRBV7-9
TGTGCCAGCTCTAGGACATCTAGGGCAGATACGCAGTATTTT
CASSRTSRADTQYF
>TRBJ2-7|TRBD1|-|TRBV14
TGTGCCAGCAGCCAAGGGACAGGGGTAGGGCAGTACTTC
CASSQGTGVGQYF